The clone carrying this T cell receptor beta chain was recorded at least ten times. This entry comes from a study of identical twins. This CDR3 is 14 amino acids long. The trim removed 4 bases at V and 5 bases at J, leaving 2 bases unmatched. The V gene's germline CDR1 is ENHRY and CDR2 SYGVKD. From the 5' RACE reads, TCRdb called clonotypes with MiXCR, one entry per CDR3 protein. The profile covers 500,000 to 600,000 distinct CDR3 sequences, with roughly 21% appearing a single time and about 0.91% taken by the ten largest. These data were likewise used in another study, on T cells expressing NK-cell markers.

The sequencing sample was made of CD4+ T cells sorted from blood. V gene TRBV10-3 combines with J gene TRBJ2-5, with 12 positions matching TRBD2. This TCR derives from a woman younger than 35 in good health. CDR3 amino acids: CAISGLAGEETQYF. The DNA for the CDR3 is TGTGCCATCAGTGGACTAGCGGGGGAGGAGACCCAGTACTTC.